The 20 T cell receptor beta chains below come from one sample, sequenced in a study of technical replicates of blood from a handful of donors. Produced via immunoSEQ multiplex PCR; TCRdb's table is partial and in-frame only. This table holds about 12,000 clones, approximately 96% found once. Material: PBMCs. Every receptor here comes from a human donor in good health.

This chain links TRBV5-6 with TRBJ2-7; the match to TRBD1 covers 7 bases. Germline-derived CDR1 and CDR2 are SGHDT and YYEEEE. This CDR3 spans 14 amino acids. V dropped 0 bases and J dropped 4; count of bases not matched to a gene: 4. CDR3 bases: TGTGCCAGCAGCTTGGGACAGGGCCGGTACGAGCAGTACTTC. It specifies CASSLGQGRYEQYF.

There are a few counts of this clone. The genes are TRBV30 and TRBJ1-2; D is possibly TRBD1 (5 bases). In germline, CDR1 is GTSNPN, CDR2 SVGIG (reference sequence). Trimming left V 2 bases short and J 4 bases short, with 14 bases between. This CDR3 region has 14 residues. In DNA, the CDR3 is TGTGCCTGGAGTTTGGGACTTACCGGCTATGGCTACACCTTC. As protein: CAWSLGLTGYGYTF.

The genes are TRBV2 and TRBJ2-5; TRBD2 is a possible D gene (6 bases). Trimming pared 2 bases from V and 2 bases from J, leaving 15 bases between. From germline, CDR1 is SNHLY and CDR2 FYNNEI. This CDR3 has 16 amino acids. The CDR3 is CASSEKLARIQETQYF. In nucleotides, the CDR3 is TGTGCCAGCAGTGAAAAGCTAGCGCGAATTCAAGAGACCCAGTACTTC.

The chain has TRBV19 and TRBJ1-2; 8 bases are shared with TRBD1. CDR1 is LNHDA, CDR2 SQIVND, per germline (reference sequence). The CDR3 extends over 16 amino acids. J was trimmed by 4 bases and V by 7 bases; bases with no gene match: 14. The CDR3 sequence is CASTKNQGAGSYGYTF. DNA for the CDR3: TGTGCCAGTACCAAAAATCAGGGGGCCGGTTCCTATGGCTACACCTTC.

The V gene is TRBV2, the J gene TRBJ2-5; D gene ambiguous. The germline V and J ends were trimmed by 3 bases and 1 base, with 9 bases remaining between them. This CDR3 has 14 residues. Germline CDR1 reads SNHLY; CDR2 reads FYNNEI. The CDR3 DNA sequence: TGTGCCAGCAGTGACATTGGCACCCAAGAGACCCAGTACTTC. Amino acid sequence: CASSDIGTQETQYF. Looking up the rest from reference TRBV2 and TRBJ2-5 gives the full variable domain: EPEVTQTPSHQVTQMGQEVILRCVPISNHLYFYWYRQILGQKVEFLVSFYNNEISEKSEIFDDQFSVERPDGSNFTLKIRSTKLEDSAMYFCASSDIGTQETQYFGPGTRLLVL.

This clone has only a few counts. The chain links TRBV18 to TRBJ2-2; D is unclear. Germline V gene sequence: CDR1 KGHSH, CDR2 LQKENI. The germline V and J ends were trimmed by 3 bases and 3 bases, with 8 bases remaining between them. This CDR3 has 14 amino acids. CDR3 sequence (DNA): TGTGCCAGCTCACCTCCCCGAGACACCGGGGAGCTGTTTTTT. It codes for CASSPPRDTGELFF. The full variable domain, in which reference TRBV18 and TRBJ2-2 provide the parts outside the CDR3, is NAGVMQNPRHLVRRRGQEARLRCSPMKGHSHVYWYRQLPEEGLKFMVYLQKENIIDESGMPKERFSAEFPKEGPSILRIQQVVRGDSAAYFCASSPPRDTGELFFGEGSRLTVL.

V and J are TRBV18 and TRBJ2-1, with D possibly TRBD2 on 6 matching bases. This CDR3 comprises 15 residues. Germline-derived CDR1 and CDR2 are KGHSH and LQKENI. The V gene lost 3 bases and the J gene lost 9 bases, with 18 bases spanning the gap. The CDR3 nucleotides are TGTGCCAGCTCACCGGGACTGGGGCAGGGAGGTGAGCAGTTCTTC. Translated, it gives CASSPGLGQGGEQFF. Based on the CDR3 plus reference TRBV18 and TRBJ2-1, the full variable domain is NAGVMQNPRHLVRRRGQEARLRCSPMKGHSHVYWYRQLPEEGLKFMVYLQKENIIDESGMPKERFSAEFPKEGPSILRIQQVVRGDSAAYFCASSPGLGQGGEQFFGPGTRLTVL.

V is TRBV2 and J is TRBJ1-5; D is possibly TRBD1 (5 bases). Germline loops: CDR1 SNHLY, CDR2 FYNNEI. The CDR3 has 14 amino acids. V lost 3 bases and J lost 5, with 11 bases in between. Here the CDR3 reads CASSEQGADQPQHF. DNA for the CDR3: TGTGCCAGCAGTGAGCAGGGTGCAGATCAGCCCCAGCATTTT. Combining the CDR3 with reference TRBV2 and TRBJ1-5 gives the whole variable domain EPEVTQTPSHQVTQMGQEVILRCVPISNHLYFYWYRQILGQKVEFLVSFYNNEISEKSEIFDDQFSVERPDGSNFTLKIRSTKLEDSAMYFCASSEQGADQPQHFGDGTRLSIL.

The chain employs TRBV7-6 and TRBJ1-1, with 8 bases aligning to TRBD1. CDR3 length equals 15 residues. The germline V gene encodes CDR1 SGHVS and CDR2 FNYEAQ. Germline trimming cut 5 bases from V and 4 bases from J; bases unmatched to any gene: 9. CDR3 coding DNA: TGTGCCAGCAGCCGGTTGACAGGGGCTAGCACTGAAGCTTTCTTT. Encoded protein: CASSRLTGASTEAFF.

The chain links TRBV7-2 to TRBJ1-2; possible D gene TRBD1, 6 bases. The CDR3 length is 14 residues. V was trimmed by 1 base and J by 8 bases, leaving 14 bases between them. CDR1 is SGHTA and CDR2 is FQGNSA in the germline V gene. The CDR3 region is CASSLVGGAGGYTF. The CDR3, as DNA: TGTGCCAGCAGCTTAGTAGGGGGGGCGGGCGGCTACACCTTC.

The chain links TRBV6-1 to TRBJ1-4; D gene ambiguous. Trimming left V 0 bases short and J 8 bases short, with 13 bases between. Germline-derived CDR1 and CDR2 are MNHNS and SASEGT. The CDR3 contains 15 residues. The CDR3 region is CASSEAQVDREKLFF. CDR3 bases: TGTGCCAGCAGTGAAGCTCAGGTAGACCGGGAAAAACTGTTTTTT.

The CDR3 here is CSVLEGDTQYF. Here the CDR3 DNA reads TGCAGCGTTCTCGAGGGAGATACGCAGTATTTT. The rearrangement links TRBV29-1 to TRBJ2-3, with a possible D match to TRBD2 (5 bases). V lost 5 bases, J lost 5 bases, and 8 bases lay in between. In germline, CDR1 is SQVTM, CDR2 ANQGSEA. The CDR3 contains 11 residues.

J is TRBJ1-5 and V is TRBV25-1; 7 bases fit TRBD1. Germline values: CDR1 MGHDK, CDR2 SYGVNS. The CDR3 is 15 amino acids. V lost 4 bases and J lost 3; bases outside the gene matches: 6. CDR3 protein: CASSGTTGVNQPQHF. The CDR3 DNA reads as TGTGCCAGCAGTGGAACAACAGGGGTCAATCAGCCCCAGCATTTT.

The J gene is TRBJ2-1, the V gene TRBV7-2; possible D gene TRBD2, 6 bases. The CDR3 length is 15 residues. V was trimmed by 9 bases and J by 10 bases, leaving 25 bases between them. Germline loops: CDR1 SGHTA, CDR2 FQGNSA. The CDR3 here is CASRPGLHTLGEQFF. Written as DNA, the CDR3 is TGTGCCAGTCGACCGGGACTCCATACCCTCGGGGAGCAGTTCTTC.

V gene TRBV19 combines with J gene TRBJ1-3, with D perhaps matching TRBD1 (5 bases). CDR3 length: 14 amino acids. V lost 5 bases, J lost 2 bases, and 10 bases lay in between. CDR1 is LNHDA, CDR2 SQIVND, per germline (reference sequence). CDR3 sequence: CASSVSGTGNTIYF. CDR3 DNA sequence: TGTGCCAGTAGTGTCTCAGGGACTGGAAACACCATATATTTT.

CDR3 nucleotides: TGTGCCAGTAGTGTCCAGGATAACTATGGCTACACCTTC. It yields the protein CASSVQDNYGYTF. V gene TRBV19 combines with J gene TRBJ1-2; no definite D call. This CDR3 has 13 amino acids. Between the trimmed V and J ends, which lost 5 bases and 1 base, there was a span of 8 bases. Germline assignment: CDR1 LNHDA and CDR2 SQIVND (reference sequence). Based on the CDR3 plus reference TRBV19 and TRBJ1-2, the full variable domain is DGGITQSPKYLFRKEGQNVTLSCEQNLNHDAMYWYRQDPGQGLRLIYYSQIVNDFQKGDIAEGYSVSREKKESFPLTVTSAQKNPTAFYLCASSVQDNYGYTFGSGTRLTVV.

This chain uses TRBV6-5 with TRBJ2-7; 9 bases map to TRBD1. CDR1 and CDR2 (germline): MNHEY, SVGAGI. The CDR3 loop spans 15 amino acids. The trim removed 2 bases at V and 3 bases at J, leaving 5 bases unmatched. The DNA for the CDR3 is TGTGCCAGCAGTTACGACCGGGACAGGGTCTACGAGCAGTACTTC. Translated: CASSYDRDRVYEQYF.

The CDR3 DNA reads as TGTGCCAGCTCGGAGCCGGGACTAGCTATTGAGACCCAGTACTTC. As protein: CASSEPGLAIETQYF. V is TRBV18 and J is TRBJ2-5; TRBD2 agrees at 9 bases. Germline CDR1 is KGHSH and CDR2 is LQKENI. The trim removed 6 bases at V and 5 bases at J, leaving 10 bases unmatched. This CDR3 is built from 15 residues.

The chain couples TRBV11-2 to TRBJ2-7; 7 bases are shared with TRBD2. This CDR3 contains 14 residues. The V segment lost 2 bases and the J segment 7 bases; nucleotides outside the gene matches: 8. Germline lookup yields CDR1 SGHAT and CDR2 FQNNGV. The CDR3 sequence is CASSLPWREREQYF. The CDR3 DNA follows: TGTGCCAGCAGCTTACCTTGGCGGGAGAGGGAGCAGTACTTC.

The chain employs TRBV27 and TRBJ1-2; 8 bases align to TRBD1. J gave up 6 bases and V 5 bases, and 5 bases lay outside the gene matches. CDR3 length: 13 amino acids. CDR1 is MNHEY and CDR2 is SMNVEV in the germline V gene (reference sequence). For the CDR3, the DNA is TGTGCCAGCAGTCTCGGACAGGGCGATGGCTACACCTTC. It translates to CASSLGQGDGYTF.